This T cell receptor beta chain was identified in a study of blood T cell repertoires in COVID-19 (dated by TCRdb to about 2020). Background on the whole study: Samples from collaborators originated in the United States, Italy and Spain and spanned both the acute and convalescent phases of COVID-19. The material from the prospective study consisted of cDNA or gDNA derived from T cells, B-cell-depleted T cells, or PBMCs. Where HLA class I and class II types were available, the types were taken from metadata supplied by the sample provider, not from assay-based typing. Nearly every sample came with metadata listing a de-identified subject ID, COVID-19 status, age in years and sex. The repertoires were released in a freely available public database intended as a resource for research on the immune response to SARS-CoV-2. Samples were obtained from the ongoing ImmuneRACE study (first 160 participants) and from about 1,300 subjects provided by 6 global collaborators. Deeply sampled blood TCRbeta repertoires from subjects exposed to, actively infected with, or recovered from COVID-19 were included in the dataset. Study-wide conclusions, independent of this receptor: The quantity of clinical and demographic metadata differed by source and by participant and was supplied without curation.

Collaborating institutions collected whole blood in K2EDTA tubes following their own protocols. For TCRbeta analysis, collaborators shipped samples in one of three forms: frozen whole blood, isolated PBMCs, or DNA extracted from either of those sample types. From a lookup of the germline V gene, CDR1 and CDR2 are SGHTA and FQGNSA. There are 15 amino acids in the CDR3, from cysteine to phenylalanine inclusive. Left in the record is the CDR3 DNA by itself, 45 bases read in frame from the first base. V and J are truncated by 1 base and 5 bases respectively, leaving an intervening sequence of 14 bases. The sample holds a few counts of this clone. This clone's antigen is unknown. No much larger clone is present one base from it, and per-base qualities are unavailable. TCRbeta CDR3 regions were amplified from genomic DNA by means of the immunoSEQ Assay, a bias-controlled multiplex PCR. In the original analysis: Nucleated cell counts per sample were estimated from amplification of reference gene primers within the assay. To quantify the absolute abundance of each unique TCRbeta CDR3 rearrangement, sequence reads were collapsed and filtered. For each sample, productive Simpson clonality was calculated by taking the square root of Simpson's diversity index across productive rearrangements. Imported from immuneACCESS, the table was reduced by TCRdb to in-frame sequences with V and J called. These copies leave out some clones; in studies compared against another copy, an unresolved V gene accounts for under half, and the cause of the remainder is not known. D and trimming come from the DNA, and the V and J calls and clone size come from that table. The sample table records approximately 44,000 clones; 79% of these occur just once. The top ten constitute approximately 30% of the sample.

Material: peripheral blood. This TCR was sampled from a woman of 80 years or more with acute or convalescent COVID-19. Here the chain combines TRBV7-2 and TRBJ2-5; the D gene is perhaps TRBD2, from 7 matching bases. The DNA sequence follows: TGTGCCAGCAGCTTAGTTAGTAGGGGGGGGGAGACCCAGTACTTC. Its protein reads: CASSLVSRGGETQYF.